These 21 T cell receptor beta chains were all obtained from the same sample, sequenced in a study of blood T cells in healthy people across ages. Next came a second PCR, run for about 6 to 12 cycles, which used a sample-barcoded 5' primer along with a J-beta primer mix. MiXCR, applied by TCRdb to the 5' RACE reads, yields one record per CDR3 protein. The table has 730,000 or so distinct CDR3 sequences, roughly 41% seen once. Sequencing was performed on blood. The receptors come from an older woman in good health.

A few counts support this clonotype. The chain employs TRBV6-6 and TRBJ2-3; a possible D gene is TRBD2 (6 bases). This CDR3 has 14 amino acids. The germline gives CDR1 MNHNY, CDR2 SVGAGI (reference sequence). Trimming pared 7 bases from V and 3 bases from J, leaving 14 bases between. CDR3: CASTPGLPTDTQYF. CDR3 DNA: TGTGCCAGCACTCCAGGACTACCTACAGATACGCAGTATTTT.

This clonotype was seen only a few times. The V and J genes are TRBV25-1 and TRBJ1-4; D gene unclear. CDR1 and CDR2 from the germline V gene are MGHDK and SYGVNS. Between the trimmed V and J ends, which lost 4 bases and 5 bases, there was a span of 14 bases. CDR3 length: 15 residues. The CDR3 spells CASSARQARNEKLFF. The CDR3 DNA sequence: TGTGCCAGCAGTGCTCGTCAGGCGAGGAATGAAAAACTGTTTTTT.

This clonotype occurred once. For the CDR3, the DNA is TGTGCCAGCAGCCCCCTCGCCGGGACGGACAGCCCTAACCAAGAGACCCAGTACTTC. Its protein is CASSPLAGTDSPNQETQYF. The chain couples TRBV28 to TRBJ2-5; possible D gene TRBD1, 6 bases. The CDR3 is 19 residues long. Trimming left V 6 bases short and J 0 bases short, with 26 bases between. From germline, CDR1 is MDHEN and CDR2 SYDVKM.

This chain connects TRBV5-5 to TRBJ2-5; D unclear. Trimming left V 2 bases short and J 2 bases short, with 13 bases between. The germline V gene encodes CDR1 SGHKS and CDR2 YYEKEE (reference sequence). This CDR3 comprises 15 residues. CDR3 coding DNA: TGTGCCAGCAGCTTTCCGGGCGCAATTCAAGAGACCCAGTACTTC. This gives the protein CASSFPGAIQETQYF. Full variable domain (rest looked up from reference TRBV5-5 and TRBJ2-5): DAGVTQSPTHLIKTRGQQVTLRCSPISGHKSVSWYQQVLGQGPQFIFQYYEKEERGRGNFPDRFSARQFPNYSSELNVNALLLGDSALYLCASSFPGAIQETQYFGPGTRLLVL.

The chain joins TRBV20-1 to TRBJ2-7; 7 bases align to TRBD2. The CDR3 consists of 17 residues. The V and J ends lost 0 bases and 0 bases, in that order; junction bases with no gene match: 11. CDR1 and CDR2 from the germline V gene are DFQATT and SNEGSKA (reference sequence). The CDR3 loop is CSARDLRLAERSYEQYF. In DNA form, the CDR3 reads TGCAGTGCTAGAGATCTAAGGCTAGCGGAACGCTCCTACGAGCAGTACTTC.

A word on this clonotype: One junction end does not reproduce the germline sequence, and a read error may be involved. The chain is built from TRBV12-3 or TRBV12-4 and TRBJ2-7; D ambiguous. There are 11 residues in the CDR3. CDR3 residues: CAGSLEYEQYF. The CDR3 bases are TGTGCCGGCAGTTTAGAATACGAGCAGTACTTC.

This clonotype was recorded once. The CDR3 reads CATSDATDWSYEQYF. The CDR3 nucleotides read TGTGCCACCAGTGATGCAACCGACTGGTCGTATGAGCAGTACTTC. The J gene is TRBJ2-5, the V gene TRBV24-1; D is undetermined. This CDR3 has 15 amino acids. V shed 3 bases and J shed 11 bases, with 21 bases lying between them. Germline CDR1 and CDR2: KGHDR and SFDVKD.

The count of this clonotype is one. The rearrangement uses TRBV15 and TRBJ2-4; the match to TRBD1 covers 7 bases. V lost 0 bases to trimming and J lost 0 bases; unmatched junction nucleotides: 14. From germline, CDR1 is LNHNV and CDR2 YYDKDF (reference sequence). The CDR3 spans 20 residues. DNA of the CDR3: TGTGCCACCAGCAGAGATAGCGTACAGCGACAGGGAATAGCCAAAAACATTCAGTACTTC. This encodes CATSRDSVQRQGIAKNIQYF.

The CDR3 sequence is CSARQSAEAFF. The CDR3 bases are TGCAGTGCTAGACAAAGTGCTGAAGCTTTCTTT. V usage is TRBV20-1 and J usage is TRBJ1-1; D is ambiguous. In germline, CDR1 is DFQATT, CDR2 SNEGSKA (reference sequence). The CDR3 length is 11 residues. V was pared by 2 bases and J by 6 bases, with 7 bases between.

The chain has TRBV6-2 or TRBV6-3 and TRBJ2-3; 9 bases fit TRBD1. The CDR3 has 13 residues. The V gene end was trimmed by 5 bases and the J gene end by 10 bases; junction bases not matched to a gene: 7. Germline lookup yields CDR1 MNHEY and CDR2 SVGEGT. In nucleotides, the CDR3 is TGTGCCAGCAGTATGGGACAGGGTATCTCGCAGTATTTT. Translating gives CASSMGQGISQYF.

J is TRBJ1-4 and V is TRBV7-2; D gene uncertain. V shed 2 bases and J shed 0 bases, with 10 bases lying between them. This CDR3 is built from 16 residues. The germline gives CDR1 SGHTA, CDR2 FQGNSA. The CDR3 reads CASSLSGQATNEKLFF. The CDR3 DNA sequence: TGTGCCAGCAGCTTATCCGGGCAGGCAACTAATGAAAAACTGTTTTTT.

In nucleotides, the CDR3 is TGTGCCAGCAGTGGGCCGGGACGAGCCTACGAGCAGTACTTC. Protein sequence: CASSGPGRAYEQYF. The chain couples TRBV6-5 to TRBJ2-7, with D possibly called TRBD1 or TRBD2 (5 bases each). The CDR3 covers 14 residues. Germline V gene sequence: CDR1 MNHEY, CDR2 SVGAGI. V was cut by 5 bases and J by 2 bases, with 13 bases left in between.

The gene calls are TRBV7-2 and TRBJ2-7; 10 bases align to TRBD2. Germline V CDR1 and CDR2: SGHTA, FQGNSA. The J segment lost 7 bases and the V segment lost 4 bases, leaving 7 bases of the junction unmatched. This CDR3 is built from 14 residues. The CDR3 spells CASSSIAGGNEQYF. The CDR3 nucleotides read TGTGCCAGCAGCTCTATAGCGGGAGGAAATGAGCAGTACTTC.

The chain recombines TRBV6-5 with TRBJ1-2; D is possibly TRBD1 (5 bases). V lost 7 bases and J lost 1, with 13 bases in between. The CDR3 contains 14 residues. Germline lookup yields CDR1 MNHEY and CDR2 SVGAGI. The CDR3 loop reads CASTQGSYNYGYTF. CDR3 nucleotide sequence: TGTGCCAGCACCCAGGGTAGTTATAACTATGGCTACACCTTC.

The chain employs TRBV19 and TRBJ1-1; D gene ambiguous. Trimming took 1 base from V and 6 from J, leaving 9 bases between them. Germline assignment: CDR1 LNHDA and CDR2 SQIVND (reference sequence). CDR3 length: 13 residues. The CDR3 DNA reads TGTGCCAGTAGTATAGGATTTCCCGCTGAAGCTTTCTTT. Its protein is CASSIGFPAEAFF.

The chain carries TRBV9 and TRBJ2-5, with 8 bases that match TRBD2. This CDR3 is 16 amino acids long. The V gene end was trimmed by 3 bases and the J gene end by 11 bases; junction bases not matched to a gene: 18. Germline CDR1 and CDR2: SGDLS and YYNGEE. The CDR3 DNA sequence: TGTGCCAGCAGCGCTTCCGAGGGACTAGGATCGAGTGAGCAGTACTTC. Its translation is CASSASEGLGSSEQYF. The full variable domain, rest sourced from reference TRBV9 and TRBJ2-5, is DSGVTQTPKHLITATGQRVTLRCSPRSGDLSVYWYQQSLDQGLQFLIQYYNGEERAKGNILERFSAQQFPDLHSELNLSSLELGDSALYFCASSASEGLGSSEQYFGPGTRLLVL.

The V call is TRBV20-1, the J call TRBJ2-3, with D unclear. The CDR3 has 12 residues. The germline V gene has CDR1 DFQATT and CDR2 SNEGSKA (reference sequence). The V end was cut by 3 bases, the J end by 2 bases, with 6 bases between. Here the CDR3 DNA reads TGCAGTGCTAGGACCATCACAGATACGCAGTATTTT. The encoded protein is CSARTITDTQYF.

This clonotype was seen more than once but under ten times. The chain carries TRBV7-2 and TRBJ2-7; D gene uncertain. Between the trimmed V and J ends, which lost 5 bases and 5 bases, there was a span of 19 bases. The CDR3 length is 15 residues. Germline lookup yields CDR1 SGHTA and CDR2 FQGNSA. The CDR3 loop reads CASSPFGPLGNEQYF. The CDR3 DNA reads as TGTGCCAGCAGCCCCTTCGGACCCCTGGGGAACGAGCAGTACTTC. Variable domain in full (rest from reference TRBV7-2 and TRBJ2-7): GAGVSQSPSNKVTEKGKDVELRCDPISGHTALYWYRQSLGQGLEFLIYFQGNSAPDKSGLPSDRFSAERTGGSVSTLTIQRTQQEDSAVYLCASSPFGPLGNEQYFGPGTRLTVT.

This clonotype has only a few counts. In DNA form, the CDR3 reads TGTGCCAGCAGTCCACAGGGACTAGCGGGAGGCGAGCAGTACTTC. Translated: CASSPQGLAGGEQYF. The rearrangement uses TRBV12-3 or TRBV12-4 and TRBJ2-7, with TRBD2 matching over 15 bases. CDR3 length equals 15 residues. V lost 5 bases and J lost 6; bases outside the gene matches: 5.

This clonotype was detected a few times. The rearrangement uses TRBV20-1 and TRBJ1-6; 10 bases agree with TRBD1. The CDR3 has 15 residues. Germline V CDR1 and CDR2: DFQATT, SNEGSKA (reference sequence). V was pared by 3 bases and J by 8 bases, with 7 bases of the junction left unmatched. As DNA, the CDR3 is TGCAGTGCTAGCTGGACAGGGGGTAAAGATTCACCCCTCCACTTT. Translated, it gives CSASWTGGKDSPLHF.

Only a few counts were recorded for this clonotype. This sequence joins TRBV12-3 or TRBV12-4 and TRBJ1-2; D gene ambiguous. Trimming left V 4 bases short and J 4 bases short, with 16 bases between. The CDR3 loop spans 15 amino acids. CDR3 sequence (DNA): TGTGCCAGCAGTTCCTCTGGGATGCTTGGCTATGGCTACACCTTC. Amino acids: CASSSSGMLGYGYTF.